These 7 T cell receptor beta chains were sequenced from one sample in a study of blood T cell repertoires in COVID-19. Clones were read by immunoSEQ multiplex PCR, and TCRdb kept only the in-frame ones, dropping some. The sample lists about 480,000 clones, approximately 87% occurring once. The specimen was PBMCs or T cells enriched from blood (not recorded which). Source of these receptors: a woman in her forties who had recovered from COVID-19.

V and J are TRBV6-5 and TRBJ1-6; 9 bases map to TRBD1. This CDR3 spans 14 amino acids. Germline lookup yields CDR1 MNHEY and CDR2 SVGAGI. V shed 4 bases and J 11 bases; nucleotides not matched to a gene: 6. CDR3 sequence (DNA): TGTGCCAGCAGTTTAACCGGGACAGGGCCACCCCTCCACTTT. The encoded protein is CASSLTGTGPPLHF.

The genes are TRBV19 and TRBJ1-5, with D possibly being TRBD1 (5 bases). CDR1 and CDR2 from the germline V gene are LNHDA and SQIVND (reference sequence). The CDR3 extends over 15 amino acids. The ends were cut back, 5 bases at V and 2 bases at J, with 13 bases in the middle. CDR3 in amino acids: CASSADSWRNQPQHF. As DNA, the CDR3 is TGTGCCAGTAGTGCAGACAGTTGGCGCAATCAGCCCCAGCATTTT.

J is TRBJ2-5 and V is TRBV3-1 (or the pseudogene TRBV3-2); D possibly corresponds to TRBD2 (5 bases). Per germline, CDR1 LGHDT and CDR2 YNNKEL (reference sequence). This CDR3 has 14 amino acids. V was trimmed by 7 bases and J by 1 base, leaving 13 bases between them. CDR3: CASTPQRAQETQYF. The CDR3 DNA sequence: TGTGCCAGCACCCCTCAGAGGGCCCAAGAGACCCAGTACTTC.

The chain combines TRBV5-4 with TRBJ2-3; weak D call: TRBD1 (5 bases). The length of the CDR3 is 14 residues. Germline V gives CDR1 SGHNT, CDR2 YYREEE (reference sequence). The V gene lost 0 bases and the J gene lost 1 base, with 6 bases spanning the gap. The CDR3 nucleotides are TGTGCCAGCAGCTTGGACAGGCGCACAGATACGCAGTATTTT. Its protein product is CASSLDRRTDTQYF.

This clone was seen only a few times. V is TRBV5-4 and J is TRBJ1-2; perhaps TRBD1 as D (5 bases). Trimming left V 0 bases short and J 3 bases short, with 9 bases between. The germline gives CDR1 SGHNT, CDR2 YYREEE (reference sequence). This CDR3 comprises 14 residues. The CDR3 DNA follows: TGTGCCAGCAGCTTGGATCAGGGTTACTATGGCTACACCTTC. Its translation is CASSLDQGYYGYTF.

The chain couples TRBV5-4 to TRBJ1-3; weak D call: TRBD1 (5 bases). V lost 4 bases, J lost 0 bases, and 14 bases lay in between. The CDR3 consists of 16 residues. CDR1 and CDR2 from the germline V gene are SGHNT and YYREEE (reference sequence). As DNA, the CDR3 is TGTGCCAGCAGCCTAAAGGGACTGACCTCTGGAAACACCATATATTTT. This translates into CASSLKGLTSGNTIYF. Looking up the rest from reference TRBV5-4 and TRBJ1-3 gives the full variable domain: ETGVTQSPTHLIKTRGQQVTLRCSSQSGHNTVSWYQQALGQGPQFIFQYYREEENGRGNFPPRFSGLQFPNYSSELNVNALELDDSALYLCASSLKGLTSGNTIYFGEGSWLTVV.

The chain combines TRBV4-3 with TRBJ2-7; no firm D call. The CDR3 runs to 14 residues. Germline lookup yields CDR1 LGHNA and CDR2 YSLEER. V was cut by 0 bases and J by 2 bases, with 8 bases left in between. CDR3 sequence reads: CASSQDVRTYEQYF. CDR3 sequence (DNA): TGCGCCAGCAGCCAAGATGTCCGTACCTACGAGCAGTACTTC.